This T cell receptor (beta chain) was observed in a study of T cells in Graves' hyperthyroidism and ophthalmopathy. The sample holds many counts of this clonotype. CDR3 size: 13 residues. Germline V gene data show CDR1 as SGHDN and CDR2 as FVKESK. V lost 1 base, J lost 5 bases, and 8 bases lay in between. What was amplified from RNA transcripts were TCR beta CDR3 regions. The primer set for the first-round RT-PCR of the TCR CDR3 was HTBI. TCRdb re-analysed the multiplex PCR reads in MiXCR, keeping a single row per CDR3 protein. Of about 520,000 distinct CDR3 sequences in the sample, roughly 24% were seen once.

The rearrangement joins TRBV14 to TRBJ1-2; D is ambiguous. The sequenced sample consisted of blood. The sequence was obtained from a woman aged 25 to 39 with Graves' ophthalmopathy. The CDR3 DNA reads TGTGCCAGCAGCCAAGTTCCAGGATATGGCTACACCTTC. This codes for CASSQVPGYGYTF.